A single sample is the source of the 5 T cell receptor beta chains below, sequenced in a study of PD-1 blockade in classical Hodgkin lymphoma (dated by TCRdb to about 2020). The label giving this sample's time point can be read as: cycle 4 day 1 (C4D1), after five to seven weeks of nivolumab. All trial patients had relapsed after autologous stem cell transplantation, with cohorts A, B and C differing in prior brentuximab vedotin exposure. The library was made by the immunoSEQ multiplex PCR assay. Sourced from immuneACCESS, this table was stored by TCRdb with only in-frame sequences that have V and J called. A share of the clones is absent; for the studies checked, an unresolved V gene accounts for under half, and the remainder has no known explanation. The sample has just under 45,000 clones on record, just over 65% of them singletons. More than 3% of the sample goes to the ten largest clones. The material sequenced was peripheral blood mononuclear cells (PBMCs), taken before the fourth cycle of nivolumab. These receptors all come from a human donor with classical Hodgkin lymphoma.

This clone was found many times. The chain joins TRBV28 to TRBJ1-5, with TRBD1 matching 7 bases. Unmatched junction bases numbered 8, after V lost 2 bases and J lost 7 bases. This CDR3 has 15 residues. Looked up from germline, CDR1 is MDHEN and CDR2 is SYDVKM. The DNA of the CDR3 is TGTGCCAGCAGTTTAGCGGACAGGTCAGGGCAGCCCCAGCATTTT. Translated: CASSLADRSGQPQHF.

The table lists this clone with a few counts. This rearrangement joins TRBV7-9 to TRBJ1-1; D unresolved. Trimming shortened V by 2 bases and J by 8 bases, and 6 bases separated the two germline ends. This CDR3 has 11 residues. In germline, CDR1 is SEHNR, CDR2 FQNEAQ (reference sequence). CDR3 sequence (DNA): TGTGCCAGCAGCTTAATGTTAGAAGCTTTCTTT. This gives the protein CASSLMLEAFF.

The genes are TRBV6-5 and TRBJ2-7; 9 bases map to TRBD1. V lost 2 bases and J lost 0; bases outside the gene matches: 2. The CDR3 spans 15 residues. The V gene's germline CDR1 is MNHEY and CDR2 SVGAGI. The CDR3 DNA reads TGTGCCAGCAGTTACGCGACAGGGGGCTCCTACGAGCAGTACTTC. Translated, it gives CASSYATGGSYEQYF.

Here the CDR3 DNA reads TGTGCCGTCCGTGAGGCCAGGGTCCAAACAGATACGCAGTATTTT. It codes for CAVREARVQTDTQYF. The genes are TRBV10-3 and TRBJ2-3; tentatively, D is TRBD1 (5 bases). This CDR3 spans 15 amino acids. Trimming took off 11 bases at V and 3 bases at J, with 21 bases between the two ends. In germline, CDR1 is ENHRY, CDR2 SYGVKD.

This chain links TRBV5-6 with TRBJ2-7, with D tentatively TRBD1 (6 bases). Trimming pared 6 bases from V and 4 bases from J, leaving 20 bases between. The CDR3 loop spans 15 amino acids. Germline CDR1 SGHDT, CDR2 YYEEEE. This CDR3 is CASTFRGSPGYEQYF. The DNA for the CDR3 is TGTGCCAGCACCTTCAGGGGAAGTCCCGGGTACGAGCAGTACTTC.